Sequencing of this TCR beta chain was carried out in a study of long-term antiretroviral therapy in people with HIV. immunoSEQ v3.0 was run at survey level. Sequencing targeted roughly 35,000-55,000 T-cell genomes per sample. The protocol was immunoSEQ multiplex PCR, while the TCRdb copy is restricted to in-frame clones and leaves out a portion. The sample includes roughly 38,000 clones, 75% to 85% seen only once; the top ten take 4.5% to 6%. General observations from the study: At every time point, clones expanded before ART dominated the repertoire. Following ART, diversity rose but still fell short of transplant donor controls. HIV repertoires spanned tighter CDR3 length ranges than controls did.

Trimming took off 5 bases at V and 3 bases at J, with 14 bases between the two ends. CDR3 length: 14 amino acids. The germline V gene encodes CDR1 MNHEY and CDR2 SVGAGI. With regard to this clone: The antigen remains unidentified.

The rearrangement uses TRBV6-5 and TRBJ2-7, with D perhaps matching TRBD2 (5 bases). The clonotype was recovered from a man younger than 40 with HIV. This sample comprised unsorted PBMCs, obtained 3.4 years after starting antiretroviral therapy. For the CDR3, the DNA is TGTGCCAGCAGTCCGACCCTAGCCGGCTACGAGCAGTACTTC. This translates into CASSPTLAGYEQYF.